A selection of T cell receptor beta chains follows, all from one sample in a study of T cells in tuberculosis. Some clones are missing from TCRdb's copy, which holds only in-frame ones; the method was immunoSEQ multiplex PCR. This sample has 25,000 to 35,000 clones, with about 91% found just once. The sequencing here drew on PBMCs, taken at tuberculosis diagnosis. Receptors originate from an adult with tuberculosis. Some clones in this sample may be carry-over from other donors' samples. The CDR3 runs from the conserved cysteine through the conserved F or W. The D gene is left open where the match is weak. Some rows have no size entry. The others give once, few or many, or a class for an expanded clone.

.	TRBV19	TRBJ1-5	.	TGTGCCAGTAAAGCCGGGGGGGGCAATCAGCCCCAGCATTTT	CASKAGGGNQPQHF
TRBD2	TRBV18	TRBJ2-1	.	TGTGCCAGCTCACGAAGCGGGGGGGCCGAATTTCAGTTCTTC	CASSRSGGAEFQFF
TRBD1	TRBV19	TRBJ2-1	.	TGTGCCAGCCAATGGACAGGGAGCTCCTACAATGAGCAGTTCTTC	CASQWTGSSYNEQFF
TRBD1	TRBV11-2	TRBJ2-1	.	TGTGCCAGCAGCTTTTCCAGGGGGAGCAATGAGCAGTTCTTC	CASSFSRGSNEQFF
.	TRBV2	TRBJ2-3	once	TGTGCCGGATTCCGGGACACTGACACAGATACGCAGTATTTT	CAGFRDTDTDTQYF
.	TRBV19	TRBJ1-2	.	TGTGCCAGTATTAATAACAGGGCCTCTAATGGCTACACCTTC	CASINNRASNGYTF
TRBD2	TRBV10-2	TRBJ2-1	few	TGCGCCAGCAGTTTTTCACTAGCGGGTATCTATGAGCAGTTCTTC	CASSFSLAGIYEQFF
TRBD1	TRBV15	TRBJ2-7	.	TGTGCCACCAGCAGAGATCTATCCGCCGGGACAGGGGACGAGCAGTACTTC	CATSRDLSAGTGDEQYF
.	TRBV12-2	TRBJ1-2	.	TGTGCAAGTCGCTTAGACTCGACAGGGAACTATGGCTACACCTTC	CASRLDSTGNYGYTF
TRBD1	TRBV18	TRBJ1-1	.	TGTGCCAGCTCACCACTGGGAACCCGGGGAAGAACAGGGGTAGGGACTGAAGCTTTCTTT	CASSPLGTRGRTGVGTEAFF
.	TRBV7-9	TRBJ2-7	.	TGTGCCTGCGACAGCCTACGAGTGCAGTACTTC	CACDSLRVQYF
.	TRBV6-5	TRBJ2-3	.	TGTGCCACCTCGCGGCGGGCGTACACAGATACGCAGTATTTT	CATSRRAYTDTQYF
TRBD1	TRBV19	TRBJ1-4	.	TGTGCCAGTAGTACGACAGGGGTAGGTGAAAAACTGTTTTTT	CASSTTGVGEKLFF
.	TRBV5-1	TRBJ2-1	.	TGCGCCAGCAGCTTGGTCGGGGGAACCTACAATGAGCAGTTCTTC	CASSLVGGTYNEQFF
TRBD1	TRBV5-1	TRBJ1-3	.	TGCGCCAGCAGCTTAGCATTTCGGGATCGGGACAGGGTTGGCCCCTCTGGAAACACCATATATTTT	CASSLAFRDRDRVGPSGNTIYF